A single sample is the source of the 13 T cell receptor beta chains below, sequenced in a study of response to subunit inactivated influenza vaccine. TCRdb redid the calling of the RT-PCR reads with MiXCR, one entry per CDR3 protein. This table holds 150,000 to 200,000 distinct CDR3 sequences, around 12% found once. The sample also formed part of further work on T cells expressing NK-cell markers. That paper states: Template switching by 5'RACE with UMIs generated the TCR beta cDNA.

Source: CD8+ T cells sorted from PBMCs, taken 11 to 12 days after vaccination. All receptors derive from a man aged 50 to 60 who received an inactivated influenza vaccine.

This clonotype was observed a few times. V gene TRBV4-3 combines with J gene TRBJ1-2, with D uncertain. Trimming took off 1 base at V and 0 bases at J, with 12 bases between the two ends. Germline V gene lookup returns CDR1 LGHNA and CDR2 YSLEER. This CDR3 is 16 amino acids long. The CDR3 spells CASSQGWSVANYGYTF. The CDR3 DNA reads TGCGCCAGCAGCCAAGGATGGTCGGTAGCTAACTATGGCTACACCTTC.

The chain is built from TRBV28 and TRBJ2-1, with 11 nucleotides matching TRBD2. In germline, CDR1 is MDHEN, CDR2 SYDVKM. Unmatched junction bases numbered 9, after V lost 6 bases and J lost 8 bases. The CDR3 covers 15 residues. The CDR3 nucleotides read TGTGCCAGCAGCCTTAGCGGGGGGGCACTTTATGAGCAGTTCTTC. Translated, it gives CASSLSGGALYEQFF.

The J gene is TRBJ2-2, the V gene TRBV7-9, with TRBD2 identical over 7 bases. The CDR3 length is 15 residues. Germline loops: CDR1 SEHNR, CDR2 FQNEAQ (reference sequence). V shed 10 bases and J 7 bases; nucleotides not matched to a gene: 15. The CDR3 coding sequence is TGTGCCACCTCGCAAGAGGCCGCGGGGGTCGGGGAGCTGTTTTTT. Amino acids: CATSQEAAGVGELFF.

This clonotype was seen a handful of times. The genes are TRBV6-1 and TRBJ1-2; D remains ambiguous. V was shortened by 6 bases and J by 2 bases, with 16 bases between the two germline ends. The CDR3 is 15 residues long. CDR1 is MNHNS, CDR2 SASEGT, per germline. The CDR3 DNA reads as TGTGCCAGCAGGCCCACCCCGACTGACAACTATGGCTACACCTTC. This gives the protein CASRPTPTDNYGYTF.

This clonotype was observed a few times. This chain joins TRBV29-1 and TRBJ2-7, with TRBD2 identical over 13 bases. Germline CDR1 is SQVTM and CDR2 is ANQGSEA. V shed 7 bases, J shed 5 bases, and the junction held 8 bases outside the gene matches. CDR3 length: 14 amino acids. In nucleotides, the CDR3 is TGCAGCGCAAGGACTAGCGGGAGCGGGAACGAGCAGTACTTC. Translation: CSARTSGSGNEQYF.

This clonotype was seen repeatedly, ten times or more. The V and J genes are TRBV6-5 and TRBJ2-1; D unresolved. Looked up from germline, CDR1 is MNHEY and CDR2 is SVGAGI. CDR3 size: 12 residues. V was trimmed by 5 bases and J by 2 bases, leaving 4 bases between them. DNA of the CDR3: TGTGCCAGCAGTGACACCTACAATGAGCAGTTCTTC. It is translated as CASSDTYNEQFF.

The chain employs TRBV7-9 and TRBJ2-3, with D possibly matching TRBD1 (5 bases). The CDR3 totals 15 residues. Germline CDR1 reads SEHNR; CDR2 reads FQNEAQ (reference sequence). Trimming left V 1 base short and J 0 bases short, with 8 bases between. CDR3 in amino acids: CASSLDPGSTDTQYF. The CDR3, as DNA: TGTGCCAGCAGCTTAGATCCAGGGAGCACAGATACGCAGTATTTT.

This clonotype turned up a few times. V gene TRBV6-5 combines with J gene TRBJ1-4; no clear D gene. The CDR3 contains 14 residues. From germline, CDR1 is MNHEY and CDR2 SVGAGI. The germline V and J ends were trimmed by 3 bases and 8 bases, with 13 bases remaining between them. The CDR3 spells CASSYTGFGEKLFF. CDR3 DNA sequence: TGTGCCAGCAGTTATACTGGTTTCGGCGAAAAACTGTTTTTT.

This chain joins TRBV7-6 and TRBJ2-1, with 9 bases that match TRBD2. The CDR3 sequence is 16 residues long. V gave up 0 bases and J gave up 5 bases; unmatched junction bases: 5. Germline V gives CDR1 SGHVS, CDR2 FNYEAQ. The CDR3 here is CASSLAGGGADNEQFF. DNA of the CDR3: TGTGCCAGCAGCTTAGCTGGCGGGGGGGCCGACAATGAGCAGTTCTTC.

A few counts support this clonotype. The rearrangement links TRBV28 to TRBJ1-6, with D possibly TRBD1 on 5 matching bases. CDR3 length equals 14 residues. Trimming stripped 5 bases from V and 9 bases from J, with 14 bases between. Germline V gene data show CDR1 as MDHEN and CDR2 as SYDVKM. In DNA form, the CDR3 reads TGTGCCAGCAGTCTCTCGGGGCTAGGTTCACCCCTCCACTTT. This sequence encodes CASSLSGLGSPLHF.

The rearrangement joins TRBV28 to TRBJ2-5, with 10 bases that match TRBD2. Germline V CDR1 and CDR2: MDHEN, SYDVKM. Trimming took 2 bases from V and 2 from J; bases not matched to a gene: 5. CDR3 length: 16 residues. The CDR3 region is CASSLAAGGLQETQYF. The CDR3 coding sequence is TGTGCCAGCAGTTTAGCAGCGGGAGGGTTACAAGAGACCCAGTACTTC.

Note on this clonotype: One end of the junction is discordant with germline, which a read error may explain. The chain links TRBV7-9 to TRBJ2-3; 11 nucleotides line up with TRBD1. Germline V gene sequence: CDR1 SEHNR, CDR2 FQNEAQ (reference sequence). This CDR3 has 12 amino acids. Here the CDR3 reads CASSSGGQGAYF. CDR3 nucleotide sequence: TGTGCCAGCAGCTCAGGAGGACAGGGGGCATACTTT.

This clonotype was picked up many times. Written as DNA, the CDR3 is TGCGCCAGCAGCGACCGGGACGGCCACGAGCCTCAAGAGACCCAGTACTTC. Its translation is CASSDRDGHEPQETQYF. V gene TRBV5-1 combines with J gene TRBJ2-5; D tentatively fits TRBD1 or TRBD2 (5 bases each). Between the trimmed V and J ends, which lost 4 bases and 2 bases, there was a span of 21 bases. The germline gives CDR1 SGHRS, CDR2 YFSETQ. The CDR3 is 17 residues long.